This entry lists 25 T cell receptor beta chains sequenced from one sample in a study of blood T cell repertoires in COVID-19. The protocol was immunoSEQ multiplex PCR, while the TCRdb copy is restricted to in-frame clones and leaves out a portion. Found here are 45,000 to 60,000 clones, 89% of them singletons; the top ten hold roughly 2%. Sequenced material: peripheral blood. These receptor sequences come from a human donor in a cohort sampled during active COVID-19.

The chain recombines TRBV10-3 with TRBJ2-3; TRBD2 is a possible D gene (7 bases). Looked up from germline, CDR1 is ENHRY and CDR2 is SYGVKD. V lost 8 bases and J 2 bases, leaving 23 bases between the germline ends. There are 17 residues in the CDR3. The CDR3 loop is CAISGRAGEAYTDTQYF. CDR3 DNA sequence: TGTGCCATCTCGGGGAGGGCAGGGGAGGCCTACACAGATACGCAGTATTTT.

The chain has TRBV4-1 and TRBJ2-3; 9 bases line up with TRBD1. This CDR3 comprises 14 residues. J was trimmed by 5 bases and V by 4 bases; bases with no gene match: 4. Germline CDR1 is MGHRA and CDR2 is YSYEKL. CDR3 sequence reads: CASSRGQGQDTQYF. The CDR3 DNA reads as TGCGCCAGCAGCCGGGGACAGGGACAAGATACGCAGTATTTT.

V is TRBV11-2 and J is TRBJ2-2; D may be TRBD2 (5 bases). The CDR3 contains 16 residues. V was clipped by 5 bases and J by 7 bases, with 20 bases between them. Germline V lookup: CDR1 SGHAT, CDR2 FQNNGV. CDR3 residues: CASSPGTRRWVGELFF. The CDR3 DNA reads TGTGCCAGCAGCCCTGGCACTAGACGGTGGGTCGGGGAGCTGTTTTTT.

V is TRBV19 and J is TRBJ1-6, with 7 positions matching TRBD1. The germline V gene encodes CDR1 LNHDA and CDR2 SQIVND (reference sequence). V was clipped by 7 bases and J by 5 bases; unmatched bases: 5. CDR3 length: 14 residues. The CDR3 sequence is CASKTGAHNSPLHF. The CDR3 nucleotides read TGTGCCAGTAAAACAGGGGCTCATAATTCACCCCTCCACTTT.

This clone was detected only once. The chain joins TRBV5-6 to TRBJ2-1, with 11 bases lining up with TRBD2. The V segment lost 1 base and the J segment 2 bases; nucleotides outside the gene matches: 5. Looked up from germline, CDR1 is SGHDT and CDR2 is YYEEEE. This CDR3 is built from 17 residues. DNA of the CDR3: TGTGCCAGCAGCTTGTGGGGACTAGCGGATGCCTACAATGAGCAGTTCTTC. Protein sequence: CASSLWGLADAYNEQFF.

The chain links TRBV5-1 to TRBJ2-3; D may be TRBD2 (5 bases). In germline, CDR1 is SGHRS, CDR2 YFSETQ. This CDR3 has 14 residues. V was clipped by 0 bases and J by 8 bases, with 13 bases between them. Here the CDR3 DNA reads TGCGCCAGCAGCTTGGCCTTCACGGCGGGTACGCAGTATTTT. Translated: CASSLAFTAGTQYF. The full variable domain, completed using reference TRBV5-1 and TRBJ2-3, is KAGVTQTPRYLIKTRGQQVTLSCSPISGHRSVSWYQQTPGQGLQFLFEYFSETQRNKGNFPGRFSGRQFSNSRSEMNVSTLELGDSALYLCASSLAFTAGTQYFGPGTRLTVL.

This rearrangement joins TRBV5-1 to TRBJ2-2; 10 bases line up with TRBD1. Trimming took 0 bases from V and 6 from J; bases not matched to a gene: 5. Germline CDR1 SGHRS, CDR2 YFSETQ. This CDR3 contains 16 residues. The CDR3 nucleotides read TGCGCCAGCAGCTTGGCGGTGGACAGGGGGGCCGGGGAGCTGTTTTTT. Encoded protein: CASSLAVDRGAGELFF.

This chain connects TRBV7-6 to TRBJ2-1; 12 nucleotides line up with TRBD2. V lost 1 base to trimming and J lost 13 bases; unmatched junction nucleotides: 2. Germline loops: CDR1 SGHVS, CDR2 FNYEAQ. CDR3 size: 13 residues. The chain's CDR3 is CASSLGTSGIQFF. CDR3 nucleotides: TGTGCCAGCAGCTTAGGGACTAGCGGGATCCAGTTCTTC.

The chain links TRBV15 to TRBJ1-2, with D possibly being TRBD1 (5 bases). Germline CDR1 reads LNHNV; CDR2 reads YYDKDF (reference sequence). This CDR3 comprises 14 residues. V lost 1 base and J lost 6, with 12 bases in between. The CDR3 bases are TGTGCCACCAGCAGAGCGGGGGTCCCTCATGGCTACACCTTC. Its translation is CATSRAGVPHGYTF.

V and J are TRBV6-2 or TRBV6-3 and TRBJ2-1; D is undetermined. V lost 5 bases, J lost 0 bases, and 11 bases lay in between. This CDR3 has 15 residues. Germline V gene data show CDR1 as MNHEY and CDR2 as SVGEGT. This CDR3 is CASSDVGSSYNEQFF. The CDR3 DNA reads TGTGCCAGCAGTGATGTTGGCAGCTCCTACAATGAGCAGTTCTTC.

The CDR3 DNA sequence: TGTGCCAGCAGCTTCTCTGGTAGCAACACTGAAGCTTTCTTT. This translates into CASSFSGSNTEAFF. The V call is TRBV5-4, the J call TRBJ1-1; no definite D call. Trimming took 2 bases from V and 2 from J, leaving 10 bases between them. CDR3 length: 14 amino acids. Germline CDR1 reads SGHNT; CDR2 reads YYREEE (reference sequence).

This chain links TRBV9 with TRBJ2-3; D is uncertain. This CDR3 is built from 15 residues. From germline, CDR1 is SGDLS and CDR2 YYNGEE. The V end was cut by 0 bases, the J end by 6 bases, with 14 bases between. This chain's CDR3 is CASSVGRGVTDTQYF. CDR3 in DNA: TGTGCCAGCAGCGTAGGGCGCGGAGTGACTGATACGCAGTATTTT.

This chain connects TRBV11-2 to TRBJ2-1; tentative D call: TRBD1 (5 bases). CDR3 length equals 13 residues. V was trimmed by 4 bases and J by 12 bases, leaving 16 bases between them. The germline CDR1 and CDR2 sequences are SGHAT and FQNNGV. The DNA for the CDR3 is TGTGCCAGCAGCTCCCCTTCAGGGTTGGTGCAGTTCTTC. Translating it yields CASSSPSGLVQFF. Variable domain in full (rest from reference TRBV11-2 and TRBJ2-1): EAGVAQSPRYKIIEKRQSVAFWCNPISGHATLYWYQQILGQGPKLLIQFQNNGVVDDSQLPKDRFSAERLKGVDSTLKIQPAKLEDSAVYLCASSSPSGLVQFFGPGTRLTVL.

The chain recombines TRBV29-1 with TRBJ1-5; TRBD1 agrees at 10 bases. The CDR3 sequence is 15 residues long. Germline CDR1 is SQVTM and CDR2 is ANQGSEA. V dropped 4 bases and J dropped 5; count of bases not matched to a gene: 8. CDR3 region: CSVVETGGVHQPQHF. The CDR3 DNA is TGCAGCGTTGTCGAGACAGGGGGCGTTCATCAGCCCCAGCATTTT.

The count of this clone is one. The rearrangement joins TRBV7-9 to TRBJ1-1; TRBD1 might be the D (5 bases). CDR1 and CDR2 (germline): SEHNR, FQNEAQ (reference sequence). V lost 2 bases and J lost 6, with 19 bases in between. The CDR3 runs to 16 residues. CDR3 sequence reads: CASSLRPARGGAEAFF. The CDR3, as DNA: TGTGCCAGCAGCTTAAGGCCCGCAAGGGGAGGTGCTGAAGCTTTCTTT.

The CDR3, as DNA: TGTGCCAGCAGTTCCCAGGGCTGGGAGCTGTTTTTT. This translates into CASSSQGWELFF. The chain employs TRBV12-3 or TRBV12-4 and TRBJ2-2; tentatively, D is TRBD1 (5 bases). Between the trimmed V and J ends, which lost 4 bases and 9 bases, there was a span of 9 bases. The CDR3 covers 12 residues.

V gene TRBV28 combines with J gene TRBJ2-7, with D possibly TRBD1 on 5 matching bases. The germline V gene has CDR1 MDHEN and CDR2 SYDVKM. V lost 5 bases and J lost 2, with 16 bases in between. The CDR3 is made up of 15 amino acids. The CDR3 loop is CASSPPASQAYEQYF. Written as DNA, the CDR3 is TGTGCCAGCAGTCCCCCCGCCTCACAGGCCTACGAGCAGTACTTC. The full variable domain, its missing parts supplied by reference TRBV28 and TRBJ2-7, is DVKVTQSSRYLVKRTGEKVFLECVQDMDHENMFWYRQDPGLGLRLIYFSYDVKMKEKGDIPEGYSVSREKKERFSLILESASTNQTSMYLCASSPPASQAYEQYFGPGTRLTVT.

The J gene is TRBJ2-7, the V gene TRBV6-2 or TRBV6-3; D gene unclear. The germline V gene has CDR1 MNHEY and CDR2 SVGEGT. V was cut by 6 bases and J by 4 bases, with 19 bases left in between. The CDR3 contains 15 residues. CDR3 amino acids: CASSSRRSLDYEQYF. In DNA, the CDR3 is TGTGCCAGCAGCTCCCGGCGGTCCCTTGATTACGAGCAGTACTTC.

This chain uses TRBV5-1 with TRBJ2-5, with D maybe TRBD2 (6 bases). The V end was cut by 4 bases, the J end by 4 bases, with 14 bases between. This CDR3 is 14 amino acids long. Per the germline V gene, CDR1 is SGHRS and CDR2 is YFSETQ. CDR3 nucleotides: TGCGCCAGCAGCACTTTAGCGGAACTAGAGACCCAGTACTTC. This sequence encodes CASSTLAELETQYF.

J is TRBJ2-1 and V is TRBV7-6, with TRBD2 identical over 10 bases. This CDR3 region has 17 residues. V lost 1 base to trimming and J lost 2 bases; unmatched junction nucleotides: 5. Germline V lookup: CDR1 SGHVS, CDR2 FNYEAQ. CDR3 in amino acids: CASSLVGSGRPYNEQFF. DNA of the CDR3: TGTGCCAGCAGCTTAGTTGGTAGCGGGAGGCCCTACAATGAGCAGTTCTTC.

The rearrangement uses TRBV9 and TRBJ2-7, with 10 bases lining up with TRBD2. The V and J ends lost 4 bases and 5 bases, in that order; junction bases with no gene match: 6. CDR1 SGDLS and CDR2 YYNGEE come from the germline V gene. This CDR3 has 14 residues. This chain's CDR3 is CASSPASGRDEQYF. CDR3 DNA: TGTGCCAGCAGCCCGGCTAGCGGGAGAGACGAGCAGTACTTC. The whole variable domain, filled in from reference TRBV9 and TRBJ2-7, reads DSGVTQTPKHLITATGQRVTLRCSPRSGDLSVYWYQQSLDQGLQFLIQYYNGEERAKGNILERFSAQQFPDLHSELNLSSLELGDSALYFCASSPASGRDEQYFGPGTRLTVT.

The rearrangement joins TRBV2 to TRBJ2-1; 11 bases map to TRBD2. The trim removed 6 bases at V and 2 bases at J, leaving 3 bases unmatched. Germline V lookup: CDR1 SNHLY, CDR2 FYNNEI. The CDR3 extends over 15 amino acids. CDR3 amino acids: CASSATSGAYNEQFF. For the CDR3, the DNA is TGTGCCAGCAGCGCGACTAGCGGGGCCTACAATGAGCAGTTCTTC.

The chain employs TRBV7-3 and TRBJ2-7, with D possibly TRBD2 on 6 matching bases. Germline V CDR1 and CDR2: SGHTA, FQGTGA. Trimming removed 5 bases from V and 9 bases from J, with 17 bases in between. The CDR3 loop spans 13 amino acids. The CDR3 nucleotides read TGTGCCAGCAGCGATCAATCCGGGAGCCCGCAGTACTTC. Encoded protein: CASSDQSGSPQYF. The full variable domain, completed using reference TRBV7-3 and TRBJ2-7, is GAGVSQTPSNKVTEKGKYVELRCDPISGHTALYWYRQSLGQGPEFLIYFQGTGAADDSGLPNDRFFAVRPEGSVSTLKIQRTERGDSAVYLCASSDQSGSPQYFGPGTRLTVT.

V is TRBV14 and J is TRBJ1-1; D may be TRBD1 (6 bases). This CDR3 has 15 amino acids. Deletions cut 1 base from V and 4 bases from J, with 13 bases between. In germline, CDR1 is SGHDN, CDR2 FVKESK. This CDR3 is CASSQARGGGTEAFF. Here the CDR3 DNA reads TGTGCCAGCAGCCAAGCACGGGGGGGCGGCACTGAAGCTTTCTTT.

With respect to this clone: Germline is not matched at one junction end, which may reflect a read error. This sequence joins TRBV3-1 (or the pseudogene TRBV3-2) and TRBJ1-1; no clear D gene. Germline V gives CDR1 LGHDT, CDR2 YNNKEL (reference sequence). CDR3 size: 13 residues. The CDR3 spells CASSQVELGPCLF. In nucleotides, the CDR3 is TGTGCCAGCAGCCAAGTAGAGCTGGGCCCCTGCCTGTTT.